The 11 T cell receptor beta chains presented below share a single source sample, sequenced in a study of blood T cell repertoires in COVID-19. Libraries were prepared by immunoSEQ multiplex PCR; TCRdb keeps only in-frame clonotypes and omits some of them. This repertoire shows 200,000 to 300,000 clones, around 88% found once; its top ten account for 3.3%. The sample was PBMCs or T cells enriched from blood (not recorded which). These TCRs come from a woman between 40 and 55 years old with acute COVID-19.

The J gene is TRBJ2-4, the V gene TRBV21-1; TRBD1 reflects the table's D call only, with no check against the DNA. TRBV21-1 is marked as a pseudogene. The CDR3 spans 17 residues. The CDR3 DNA reads as TGTGCCAGCAGCAAAGATGGAAGGGGATCCGCCAAAAACATTCAGTACTTC. This gives the protein CASSKDGRGSAKNIQYF.

V is TRBV19 and J is TRBJ1-3; D is undetermined. CDR3 size: 15 residues. The V end lost 0 bases, the J end lost 0 bases, and 6 bases lay between the germline ends. The germline V gene encodes CDR1 LNHDA and CDR2 SQIVND (reference sequence). The CDR3 sequence is CASSIDSGSGNTIYF. CDR3 bases: TGTGCCAGTAGTATAGATTCCGGCTCTGGAAACACCATATATTTT. Full variable domain (remainder filled in from reference TRBV19 and TRBJ1-3): DGGITQSPKYLFRKEGQNVTLSCEQNLNHDAMYWYRQDPGQGLRLIYYSQIVNDFQKGDIAEGYSVSREKKESFPLTVTSAQKNPTAFYLCASSIDSGSGNTIYFGEGSWLTVV.

The chain carries TRBV2 and TRBJ1-1; TRBD1 matches 11 bases. The J segment lost 7 bases and the V segment lost 4 bases, leaving 2 bases of the junction unmatched. Germline lookup yields CDR1 SNHLY and CDR2 FYNNEI. The CDR3 contains 13 residues. The DNA of the CDR3 is TGTGCCAGCAGTGTAGGGACAGGGGGTGAAGCTTTCTTT. It is translated as CASSVGTGGEAFF. The whole variable domain, filled in from reference TRBV2 and TRBJ1-1, reads EPEVTQTPSHQVTQMGQEVILRCVPISNHLYFYWYRQILGQKVEFLVSFYNNEISEKSEIFDDQFSVERPDGSNFTLKIRSTKLEDSAMYFCASSVGTGGEAFFGQGTRLTVV.

J is TRBJ2-7 and V is TRBV3-1 (or the pseudogene TRBV3-2); D perhaps matches TRBD2 (5 bases). This CDR3 is 14 amino acids long. The germline gives CDR1 LGHDT, CDR2 YNNKEL (reference sequence). With 6 bases removed from V and 1 base from J, the gap between germline ends came to 13 bases. CDR3: CASSYGTGSYEQYF. The CDR3 region has the DNA TGTGCCAGCAGTTATGGAACGGGGTCCTACGAGCAGTACTTC.

V gene TRBV19 combines with J gene TRBJ1-2; tentatively, D is TRBD1 (5 bases). The CDR3 consists of 13 residues. Germline values: CDR1 LNHDA, CDR2 SQIVND (reference sequence). Trimming removed 7 bases from V and 5 bases from J, with 14 bases in between. The CDR3 nucleotides read TGTGCCAGTACATTCCAGGGAGGGTATGGCTACACCTTC. Residues: CASTFQGGYGYTF.

The V call is TRBV9, the J call TRBJ1-4; maybe TRBD1 (5 bases). V gave up 3 bases and J gave up 8 bases, with 20 bases separating them. Germline V gene lookup returns CDR1 SGDLS and CDR2 YYNGEE. The CDR3 spans 16 residues. The DNA for the CDR3 is TGTGCCAGCAGCGCAGGAGGGGCCCGGTGGGGGGAAAAACTGTTTTTT. Its translation: CASSAGGARWGEKLFF.

V is TRBV3-1 (or the pseudogene TRBV3-2) and J is TRBJ2-5; 11 bases align to TRBD2. Trimming removed 4 bases from V and 5 bases from J; junction bases left unmatched: 3. CDR3 size: 14 residues. CDR1 is LGHDT and CDR2 is YNNKEL in the germline V gene (reference sequence). For the CDR3, the DNA is TGTGCCAGCAGCCCGACTAGCGGGACGGAGACCCAGTACTTC. It yields the protein CASSPTSGTETQYF.

This clone was found once. The chain joins TRBV3-1 (or the pseudogene TRBV3-2) to TRBJ2-2; the match to TRBD2 covers 7 bases. Trimming cost V 4 bases and J 6 bases; bases outside gene matches: 11. Germline CDR1 reads LGHDT; CDR2 reads YNNKEL (reference sequence). There are 16 residues in the CDR3. The CDR3 loop reads CASSPLESGKAGELFF. The CDR3 DNA sequence: TGTGCCAGCAGCCCCCTGGAGAGCGGGAAGGCCGGGGAGCTGTTTTTT.

The genes are TRBV30 and TRBJ2-5; 11 nucleotides match TRBD2. V trimming: 5 bases; J trimming: 5 bases; junction bases outside the gene matches: 7. Germline CDR1 reads GTSNPN; CDR2 reads SVGIG (reference sequence). The CDR3 is 14 residues long. For the CDR3, the DNA is TGTGCCTGGGATAGCGGGAGGGAAAGGGAGACCCAGTACTTC. It encodes CAWDSGRERETQYF.

The rearrangement uses TRBV11-3 and TRBJ2-5; TRBD1 agrees at 7 bases. Germline assignment: CDR1 SGHNT and CDR2 YENEEA. The CDR3 runs 15 residues. Trimming cost V 5 bases and J 4 bases; bases outside gene matches: 10. The CDR3 region has the DNA TGTGCCAGCAGCCCCAGAGGACAGGAGTTAGAGACCCAGTACTTC. As protein: CASSPRGQELETQYF.

This chain links TRBV27 with TRBJ2-7; 9 bases line up with TRBD2. Germline V CDR1 and CDR2: MNHEY, SMNVEV (reference sequence). V was pared by 5 bases and J by 2 bases, with 4 bases of the junction left unmatched. The CDR3 is 14 amino acids. The CDR3 nucleotides are TGTGCCAGCAGTCCGACTAGCGGAGCCTACGAGCAGTACTTC. Translation gives CASSPTSGAYEQYF.